This T cell receptor (beta chain) emerged from a study of shared clonotypes between healthy human individuals. This CDR3 contains 13 residues. Germline CDR1 reads MDHEN; CDR2 reads SYDVKM. With 5 bases removed from V and 9 bases from J, the gap between germline ends came to 14 bases. Findings and caveats of the study: Represented genetic and exposure-history diversity was restricted by having few donors.

On this clone: Antigen: not known.

An even split of each subset's genomic DNA across several immunoSEQ plates was performed. Replicate PCRs from sorted subsets contained approximately 220 ng DNA, which is 30,000 to 35,000 T cell genomes. Measured with immunoSEQ multiplex PCR; TCRdb has only the in-frame clones, and not every one. The profile shows approximately 710,000 clones, roughly 88% of them singletons. V usage is TRBV28 and J usage is TRBJ1-5; D gene ambiguous. Sequences were obtained from memory CD8+ T cells from PBMCs. Sample subset: CD45RO+ cells pooled with CCR7-negative TemRA cells. This sequence originates from a man aged 18 to 35 in good health. Some clones in this sample may be carry-over from other donors' samples. The CDR3 is CASSPRVWGPQHF. In nucleotides, the CDR3 is TGTGCCAGCAGTCCAAGGGTGTGGGGGCCCCAGCATTTT.